One and the same sample provided the 18 T cell receptor beta chains below, sequenced in a study of T cells in Graves' hyperthyroidism and ophthalmopathy (dated by TCRdb to between 2018 and 2021). Library preparation employed multiplex PCR. The instrument given in TCRdb is Illumina HiSeq 2000. Amplification of TCR beta CDR3 regions was carried out from RNA transcripts. A first-round RT-PCR of the TCR CDR3 used the HTBI primer set with the Qiagen OneStep RT-PCR kit. The public reads were quality trimmed at Q25 with fastp and then assembled into clones with MiXCR by TCRdb, keeping productive beta chains. CDR3 protein duplicates are merged, each entry listing the most common genes and DNA. This sample lists 660,000 or so distinct CDR3 sequences; around 21% were detected once. The ten biggest clones cover around a third of the sample. The specimen sequenced was blood. The receptor set was obtained from a man aged 25 to 40 with Graves' ophthalmopathy.

This clonotype has just a few counts. The chain recombines TRBV7-9 with TRBJ2-3, with 9 bases lining up with TRBD2. Looked up from germline, CDR1 is SEHNR and CDR2 is FQNEAQ (reference sequence). The CDR3 is made up of 16 amino acids. V gave up 5 bases and J gave up 4 bases; unmatched junction bases: 10. Written as DNA, the CDR3 is TGTGCCAGCAGCCCTGACAGCGGGAGGTCCGCAGATACGCAGTATTTT. Translation gives CASSPDSGRSADTQYF.

At least ten counts were recorded for this clonotype. The chain employs TRBV2 and TRBJ1-2; D is undetermined. The CDR3 runs to 14 residues. The germline V gene encodes CDR1 SNHLY and CDR2 FYNNEI. The V and J ends lost 1 base and 4 bases respectively, with 10 bases between them. CDR3 DNA sequence: TGTGCCAGCAGTGAAGAAGCAGGCTCCTATGGCTACACCTTC. This encodes CASSEEAGSYGYTF.

The V and J genes are TRBV5-5 and TRBJ2-1; 13 bases are shared with TRBD2. V shed 4 bases and J 1 base; nucleotides not matched to a gene: 8. CDR3 length equals 18 residues. Looked up from germline, CDR1 is SGHKS and CDR2 is YYEKEE (reference sequence). The CDR3 DNA reads as TGTGCCAGCAGCCGGACTAGCGGGAGAGATTGGTCCTACAATGAGCAGTTCTTC. It specifies CASSRTSGRDWSYNEQFF. Full variable domain (rest looked up from reference TRBV5-5 and TRBJ2-1): DAGVTQSPTHLIKTRGQQVTLRCSPISGHKSVSWYQQVLGQGPQFIFQYYEKEERGRGNFPDRFSARQFPNYSSELNVNALLLGDSALYLCASSRTSGRDWSYNEQFFGPGTRLTVL.

CDR3 in amino acids: CSARVGTVVNQPQHF. CDR3 DNA: TGCAGTGCTAGAGTCGGGACAGTCGTCAATCAGCCCCAGCATTTT. The gene calls are TRBV20-1 and TRBJ1-5; 7 nucleotides line up with TRBD1. V shed 1 base, J shed 3 bases, and the junction held 6 bases outside the gene matches. The CDR3 contains 15 residues. Per germline, CDR1 DFQATT and CDR2 SNEGSKA (reference sequence).

As DNA, the CDR3 is TGTGCCAGCAGTGAATATCCAGAGGCGAACACTGAAGCTTTCTTT. Translated: CASSEYPEANTEAFF. The chain links TRBV25-1 to TRBJ1-1; D gene ambiguous. There are 15 residues in the CDR3. The V and J ends lost 0 bases and 1 base respectively, with 9 bases between them. The germline gives CDR1 MGHDK, CDR2 SYGVNS.

V is TRBV5-6 and J is TRBJ1-2, with D tentatively TRBD1 (6 bases). V was shortened by 4 bases and J by 4 bases, with 17 bases between the two germline ends. Germline CDR1 reads SGHDT; CDR2 reads YYEEEE. The CDR3 loop spans 15 amino acids. The CDR3 loop reads CASSPRDKGFYGYTF. The CDR3 nucleotides are TGTGCCAGCAGCCCCCGGGACAAGGGGTTCTATGGCTACACCTTC.

This clonotype was recorded at least ten times. The chain links TRBV28 to TRBJ2-1; tentative D call: TRBD1 (6 bases). The V gene's germline CDR1 is MDHEN and CDR2 SYDVKM. Trimming stripped 7 bases from V and 6 bases from J, with 16 bases between. There are 14 residues in the CDR3. In DNA, the CDR3 is TGTGCCAGCACTTTCGAATTAGGGGGCAATGAGCAGTTCTTC. This sequence encodes CASTFELGGNEQFF.

This clonotype was seen ten or more times. The V and J genes are TRBV2 and TRBJ2-7; weak D call: TRBD1 (6 bases). Looked up from germline, CDR1 is SNHLY and CDR2 is FYNNEI. The V end was cut by 5 bases, the J end by 6 bases, with 14 bases between. The length of the CDR3 is 13 residues. Here the CDR3 reads CASSYQGYAEQYF. The CDR3 region has the DNA TGTGCCAGCAGTTATCAGGGGTACGCCGAGCAGTACTTC.

This clonotype was seen more than once but under ten times. The V call is TRBV13, the J call TRBJ2-7; 8 bases align to TRBD1. Germline loops: CDR1 PRHDT, CDR2 FYEKMQ (reference sequence). V shed 5 bases and J 5 bases; nucleotides not matched to a gene: 8. This CDR3 contains 14 residues. CDR3 loop: CASSLQGARDEQYF. As DNA, the CDR3 is TGTGCCAGCAGCCTTCAGGGGGCGCGGGACGAGCAGTACTTC.

This clonotype was counted only a few times. The DNA of the CDR3 is TGTGCCAGCTCACCACGGTACAGGGAGGGTCCTAACGAGCAGTACTTC. Translating it yields CASSPRYREGPNEQYF. The chain employs TRBV18 and TRBJ2-7; weak D call: TRBD2 (7 bases). The CDR3 consists of 16 residues. Germline CDR1 and CDR2: KGHSH and LQKENI. The germline V and J ends were trimmed by 1 base and 5 bases, with 18 bases remaining between them.

This clonotype was seen a few times. This chain links TRBV28 with TRBJ1-5; D is possibly TRBD1 (6 bases). The V gene lost 1 base and the J gene lost 7 bases, with 26 bases spanning the gap. The CDR3 totals 19 residues. CDR1 and CDR2 from the germline V gene are MDHEN and SYDVKM. The CDR3 nucleotides are TGTGCCAGCAGTTTATATAGATATCGGGGGCAGGGGCTCGACCAGCCCCAGCATTTT. As protein: CASSLYRYRGQGLDQPQHF.

This clonotype was picked up many times. V usage is TRBV3-1 and J usage is TRBJ2-3; D is unclear. Trimming pared 0 bases from V and 2 bases from J, leaving 6 bases between. The CDR3 is made up of 14 amino acids. Germline CDR1 and CDR2: LGHDT and YNNKEL (reference sequence). CDR3 amino acids: CASSQDRATDTQYF. The CDR3 DNA follows: TGTGCCAGCAGCCAAGATCGGGCCACAGATACGCAGTATTTT.

The CDR3 DNA follows: TGCAGTGAACGGGGGGGGGCTCCCACAGATACGCAGTATTTT. It translates to CSERGGAPTDTQYF. V is TRBV20-1 and J is TRBJ2-3, with TRBD2 matching over 8 bases. From germline, CDR1 is DFQATT and CDR2 SNEGSKA (reference sequence). The CDR3 is 14 amino acids. V shed 7 bases and J 2 bases; nucleotides not matched to a gene: 8.

In this sample, this clonotype turned up a few times. The CDR3 is CASSFRQMNYGYTF. The CDR3 DNA reads as TGTGCCAGCAGTTTTCGACAGATGAACTATGGCTACACCTTC. The chain links TRBV12-3 or TRBV12-4 to TRBJ1-2; D possibly corresponds to TRBD1 (5 bases). The CDR3 is 14 residues long. V was cut by 3 bases and J by 2 bases, with 10 bases left in between.

This clonotype was detected a few times. J is TRBJ2-7 and V is TRBV18; D may be TRBD2 (5 bases). V gave up 6 bases and J gave up 1 base, with 10 bases separating them. CDR1 and CDR2 from the germline V gene are KGHSH and LQKENI. The CDR3 loop spans 13 amino acids. The CDR3 sequence is CASSGIRSYEQYF. The CDR3 DNA sequence: TGTGCCAGCTCCGGGATTCGGTCCTACGAGCAGTACTTC.

This clonotype was detected only a few times. V and J are TRBV6-5 and TRBJ1-1, with 9 bases that match TRBD1. Germline assignment: CDR1 MNHEY and CDR2 SVGAGI. V lost 2 bases, J lost 1 base, and 2 bases stayed unmatched. This CDR3 has 15 residues. This chain's CDR3 is CASSYGQGKNTEAFF. The CDR3 nucleotides read TGTGCCAGCAGTTACGGACAGGGGAAGAACACTGAAGCTTTCTTT.

This clonotype was seen a few times. The rearrangement joins TRBV29-1 to TRBJ2-7; TRBD1 agrees at 7 bases. V shed 7 bases and J 2 bases; nucleotides not matched to a gene: 8. In germline, CDR1 is SQVTM, CDR2 ANQGSEA. The CDR3 runs 13 residues. The CDR3 bases are TGCAGCGCAACAGGGGTGTCCCCCTACGAGCAGTACTTC. It is translated as CSATGVSPYEQYF.

The V call is TRBV18, the J call TRBJ2-7; D gene unclear. CDR1 is KGHSH, CDR2 LQKENI, per germline. This CDR3 has 16 residues. V dropped 3 bases and J dropped 2 bases, with 17 bases sitting between them. The CDR3 sequence: CASSPPSVVSTYEQYF. CDR3 nucleotides: TGTGCCAGCTCACCTCCCTCCGTGGTCTCAACCTACGAGCAGTACTTC. The whole variable domain, remainder taken from reference TRBV18 and TRBJ2-7, is NAGVMQNPRHLVRRRGQEARLRCSPMKGHSHVYWYRQLPEEGLKFMVYLQKENIIDESGMPKERFSAEFPKEGPSILRIQQVVRGDSAAYFCASSPPSVVSTYEQYFGPGTRLTVT.